This paragraph covers one T cell receptor (beta chain) sequence. As processed by the authors: Estimation of nucleated cell counts relied on the amplification of reference gene primers. This table comes from immunoSEQ multiplex PCR, and its TCRdb copy is limited to in-frame clones, with some not included. V and J calls and clone size are copied from that table; D and trimming were computed from the DNA. There are 330,000 or so clones in the sample; roughly 86% occur only once, and 1.5% to 2% lies in the top ten. Trimming removed 6 bases from V and 7 bases from J; junction bases left unmatched: 7. This CDR3 region has 15 residues. The germline gives CDR1 WSHSY, CDR2 SAAADI. These data are taken from a study of blood T cell repertoires in COVID-19. Grouping used clinical history reported by participants in a survey and questionnaire.

The genes are TRBV10-2 and TRBJ1-6, with 9 bases matching TRBD1. The sequencing sample was made of PBMCs or T cells enriched from blood (not recorded which). The receptor was derived from a man in his forties in a cohort exposed to, infected with or recovered from COVID-19 (not recorded which). The CDR3 DNA reads as TGCGCCAGCAGCCCCACGACAGGGGGGAATTCACCCCTCCACTTT. Protein: CASSPTTGGNSPLHF.